The 30 T cell receptor beta chains in this list originate from one sample, sequenced in a study of blood T cell repertoires in COVID-19. Data came from immunoSEQ multiplex PCR; TCRdb stores just in-frame clones and leaves some out. In the table there are approximately 240,000 clones, 80% to 95% of which are singletons. Material: peripheral blood. Receptors originate from a man in his thirties or forties with COVID-19, enrolled during active disease.

This sequence joins TRBV6-5 and TRBJ1-1; 10 nucleotides align to TRBD1. After removal of 4 bases from V and 6 bases from J, the junction contained 5 bases not matched to a gene. CDR1 MNHEY and CDR2 SVGAGI come from the germline V gene. The CDR3 consists of 14 residues. CDR3 DNA sequence: TGTGCCAGCAGTTCGACAGGGGGCGAAGCTGAAGCTTTCTTT. Protein sequence: CASSSTGGEAEAFF.

The chain links TRBV9 to TRBJ2-1, with TRBD2 matching over 9 bases. CDR3 size: 15 residues. After removal of 0 bases from V and 5 bases from J, the junction contained 3 bases not matched to a gene. CDR1 and CDR2 (germline): SGDLS, YYNGEE. The CDR3 DNA reads TGTGCCAGCAGCGTAGTTAGCGGGGGAAACAATGAGCAGTTCTTC. Translated: CASSVVSGGNNEQFF.

The rearrangement uses TRBV3-1 (or the pseudogene TRBV3-2) and TRBJ1-2, with 8 nucleotides matching TRBD1. Looked up from germline, CDR1 is LGHDT and CDR2 is YNNKEL (reference sequence). The CDR3 runs 16 residues. The trim removed 4 bases at V and 6 bases at J, leaving 13 bases unmatched. Here the CDR3 DNA reads TGTGCCAGCAGCCCGCTAACCGGACAGGGAGGCAATGGCTACACCTTC. Translated, it gives CASSPLTGQGGNGYTF.

The J gene is TRBJ1-2, the V gene TRBV3-1 (or the pseudogene TRBV3-2); a possible D gene is TRBD1 (5 bases). Deletions cut 2 bases from V and 8 bases from J, with 15 bases between. The germline gives CDR1 LGHDT, CDR2 YNNKEL (reference sequence). CDR3 length: 14 residues. This CDR3 is CASSQQNSGGGYTF. For the CDR3, the DNA is TGTGCCAGCAGCCAACAGAACTCTGGGGGGGGCTACACCTTC.

The genes are TRBV5-1 and TRBJ2-1; TRBD2 aligns across 8 bases. CDR3 size: 17 residues. CDR1 and CDR2 (germline): SGHRS, YFSETQ. J lost 0 bases, V lost 2 bases, and 7 bases had no gene match. The CDR3 region has the DNA TGCGCCAGCAGCTTACCGGGACTAGACAGCTCCTACAATGAGCAGTTCTTC. Amino acids: CASSLPGLDSSYNEQFF.

The rearrangement joins TRBV20-1 to TRBJ2-1, with a weak D call TRBD1 (5 bases). Deletions cut 3 bases from V and 2 bases from J, with 8 bases between. Germline CDR1 is DFQATT and CDR2 is SNEGSKA (reference sequence). The CDR3 has 13 amino acids. Here the CDR3 reads CSASTGTYNEQFF. CDR3 DNA sequence: TGCAGTGCTAGTACAGGAACCTACAATGAGCAGTTCTTC.

This chain uses TRBV2 with TRBJ1-2; D gene ambiguous. This CDR3 contains 15 residues. Looked up from germline, CDR1 is SNHLY and CDR2 is FYNNEI. Trimming cost V 2 bases and J 6 bases, with 16 bases left between them. The CDR3 DNA is TGTGCCAGCAGTGAATTTGTGGTCGGAGCCGATGGCTACACCTTC. Amino acids: CASSEFVVGADGYTF.

The genes are TRBV5-1 and TRBJ2-2, with TRBD1 matching over 9 bases. The CDR3 consists of 14 residues. Germline-derived CDR1 and CDR2 are SGHRS and YFSETQ. With 0 bases clipped from V and 6 bases from J, the junction kept 0 bases outside the gene matches. The CDR3 is CASSLGTGAGELFF. For the CDR3, the DNA is TGCGCCAGCAGCTTGGGGACAGGGGCCGGGGAGCTGTTTTTT.

This clone was counted a single time. The J gene is TRBJ2-2, the V gene TRBV5-1, with D perhaps TRBD2 (6 bases). This CDR3 is 14 amino acids long. Trimming took off 7 bases at V and 5 bases at J, with 15 bases between the two ends. Germline assignment: CDR1 SGHRS and CDR2 YFSETQ. This chain's CDR3 is CASSREASTGELFF. In DNA form, the CDR3 reads TGCGCCAGCTCGAGGGAGGCCTCAACCGGGGAGCTGTTTTTT. Combining the CDR3 with reference TRBV5-1 and TRBJ2-2 gives the whole variable domain KAGVTQTPRYLIKTRGQQVTLSCSPISGHRSVSWYQQTPGQGLQFLFEYFSETQRNKGNFPGRFSGRQFSNSRSEMNVSTLELGDSALYLCASSREASTGELFFGEGSRLTVL.

This rearrangement joins TRBV15 to TRBJ2-2; TRBD2 agrees at 9 bases. There are 16 residues in the CDR3. With V trimmed by 1 base and J by 3 bases, 3 bases remained unmatched. CDR1 is LNHNV, CDR2 YYDKDF, per germline (reference sequence). This chain's CDR3 is CATSRGASGDTGELFF. Written as DNA, the CDR3 is TGTGCCACCAGCAGAGGTGCTAGCGGGGACACCGGGGAGCTGTTTTTT.

CDR3: CASSPRTGTDTQYF. DNA for the CDR3: TGTGCCAGCAGCCCGAGGACAGGGACGGATACGCAGTATTTT. The chain carries TRBV11-2 and TRBJ2-3; 8 nucleotides match TRBD1. Germline CDR1 reads SGHAT; CDR2 reads FQNNGV. This CDR3 has 14 residues. Trimming at V came to 5 bases and at J to 6 bases, leaving 7 bases not matched to a gene.

The rearrangement uses TRBV29-1 and TRBJ1-2; tentatively, D is TRBD1 (5 bases). This CDR3 is built from 10 residues. V was trimmed by 3 bases and J by 6 bases, leaving 5 bases between them. The germline CDR1 and CDR2 sequences are SQVTM and ANQGSEA. CDR3 sequence (DNA): TGCAGCGTTGACAGGGATGGCTACACCTTC. Its translation: CSVDRDGYTF.

This chain connects TRBV6-1 to TRBJ2-1; TRBD2 matches at 7 bases. Germline V lookup: CDR1 MNHNS, CDR2 SASEGT. V dropped 1 base and J dropped 10; count of bases not matched to a gene: 1. The CDR3 totals 12 residues. The CDR3 region has the DNA TGTGCCAGCAGTGAAGTCGGGGGGGAGCAGTTCTTC. Protein sequence: CASSEVGGEQFF.

This chain joins TRBV5-5 and TRBJ2-3; TRBD2 is a possible D gene (6 bases). The germline gives CDR1 SGHKS, CDR2 YYEKEE (reference sequence). The germline V and J ends were trimmed by 0 bases and 6 bases, with 11 bases remaining between them. This CDR3 is built from 14 residues. The chain's CDR3 is CASSLEQRADTQYF. The CDR3 DNA reads as TGTGCCAGCAGCTTGGAGCAGCGGGCGGATACGCAGTATTTT.

The V gene is TRBV10-3, the J gene TRBJ2-1; 12 bases fit TRBD1. Germline CDR1 ENHRY, CDR2 SYGVKD. J gave up 0 bases and V 6 bases, and 6 bases lay outside the gene matches. This CDR3 spans 17 amino acids. In nucleotides, the CDR3 is TGTGCCATCAGGGGACAGGGGGCCCTATCCTCCTACAATGAGCAGTTCTTC. It encodes CAIRGQGALSSYNEQFF.

J is TRBJ2-2 and V is TRBV6-5, with D maybe TRBD1 (6 bases). V was shortened by 10 bases and J by 1 base, with 10 bases between the two germline ends. From germline, CDR1 is MNHEY and CDR2 SVGAGI. The CDR3 sequence is 13 residues long. The CDR3 bases are TGTGCCACCTCGGACAGGAACACCGGGGAGCTGTTTTTT. It is translated as CATSDRNTGELFF.

CDR3 in amino acids: CASSKRPGRGGNTIYF. DNA of the CDR3: TGTGCCAGCAGCAAAAGACCAGGCCGTGGTGGAAACACCATATATTTT. This chain joins TRBV7-9 and TRBJ1-3; unclear D gene. The CDR3 consists of 16 residues. V dropped 5 bases and J dropped 3 bases, with 17 bases sitting between them. CDR1 is SEHNR, CDR2 FQNEAQ, per germline (reference sequence).

The rearrangement links TRBV29-1 to TRBJ2-7; the match to TRBD2 covers 8 bases. Germline V gene data show CDR1 as SQVTM and CDR2 as ANQGSEA. CDR3 size: 16 residues. The ends lost 0 bases at V and 2 bases at J; junction bases unmatched: 9. CDR3 coding DNA: TGCAGCGTTGAAGAAGCGGGCGGGGGGACTACCTACGAGCAGTACTTC. This sequence encodes CSVEEAGGGTTYEQYF.

This clone was observed once. The J gene is TRBJ1-1, the V gene TRBV7-9; no clear D. V gave up 6 bases and J gave up 2 bases, with 19 bases separating them. CDR3 length: 16 amino acids. The V gene's germline CDR1 is SEHNR and CDR2 FQNEAQ (reference sequence). CDR3 residues: CASSQKIWPFNTEAFF. The DNA for the CDR3 is TGTGCCAGCAGTCAGAAAATTTGGCCCTTTAACACTGAAGCTTTCTTT.

The chain recombines TRBV30 with TRBJ1-1, with D maybe TRBD1 (6 bases). V was clipped by 2 bases and J by 1 base, with 14 bases between them. Per the germline V gene, CDR1 is GTSNPN and CDR2 is SVGIG (reference sequence). This CDR3 is 15 amino acids long. The CDR3 spells CAWSRVQQGNTEAFF. The CDR3 nucleotides read TGTGCCTGGAGTAGAGTACAACAGGGGAACACTGAAGCTTTCTTT.

This chain connects TRBV2 to TRBJ1-3; the D gene is possibly TRBD1 (5 bases). V was clipped by 5 bases and J by 0 bases, with 11 bases between them. The CDR3 is 15 amino acids. Looked up from germline, CDR1 is SNHLY and CDR2 is FYNNEI. The CDR3 DNA is TGTGCCAGCAGTAAGGGACTCATCTCTGGAAACACCATATATTTT. This encodes CASSKGLISGNTIYF.

Written as DNA, the CDR3 is TGTGCCAGCAAGACAGCCTCGAGCTCCTATAATTCACCCCTCCACTTT. It encodes CASKTASSSYNSPLHF. The genes are TRBV2 and TRBJ1-6; the D gene is possibly TRBD1 (5 bases). CDR3 length: 16 amino acids. Trimming cost V 7 bases and J 0 bases, with 13 bases left between them. Germline loops: CDR1 SNHLY, CDR2 FYNNEI.

This sequence joins TRBV13 and TRBJ2-5; TRBD1 matches 9 bases. J was trimmed by 5 bases and V by 2 bases; bases with no gene match: 12. The CDR3 covers 17 residues. Germline CDR1 and CDR2: PRHDT and FYEKMQ (reference sequence). CDR3 amino acids: CASSLSGTGKWVETQYF. The CDR3 nucleotides are TGTGCCAGCAGCTTATCCGGGACAGGGAAATGGGTCGAGACCCAGTACTTC.

The J gene is TRBJ1-4, the V gene TRBV4-1, with D unresolved. Germline lookup yields CDR1 MGHRA and CDR2 YSYEKL. This CDR3 has 8 amino acids. V lost 6 bases to trimming and J lost 13 bases, with 3 bases between them. The CDR3 bases are TGCGCCAGCAGTCGACTGTTTTTT. This encodes CASSRLFF.

V and J are TRBV13 and TRBJ2-7; 8 bases are shared with TRBD1. The ends lost 0 bases at V and 5 bases at J; junction bases unmatched: 6. CDR3 size: 15 residues. CDR1 is PRHDT and CDR2 is FYEKMQ in the germline V gene (reference sequence). This CDR3 is CASSLGQGAINEQYF. CDR3 DNA sequence: TGTGCCAGCAGCTTAGGGCAGGGGGCGATTAACGAGCAGTACTTC.

The chain uses TRBV5-6 and TRBJ1-1; D is unresolved. The CDR3 has 14 amino acids. V shed 0 bases and J shed 0 bases, with 6 bases lying between them. The germline V gene has CDR1 SGHDT and CDR2 YYEEEE. The CDR3 reads CASSLAAMNTEAFF. The CDR3, as DNA: TGTGCCAGCAGCTTGGCCGCGATGAACACTGAAGCTTTCTTT.

The CDR3, as DNA: TGTGCCAGCAGCGTACAGACCGGGGGGACCACAGATACGCAGTATTTT. This codes for CASSVQTGGTTDTQYF. The chain links TRBV9 to TRBJ2-3; 7 bases fit TRBD2. The germline CDR1 and CDR2 sequences are SGDLS and YYNGEE. This CDR3 contains 16 residues. V was clipped by 1 base and J by 2 bases; unmatched bases: 7.

The rearrangement links TRBV7-6 to TRBJ2-1; 10 bases align to TRBD1. The trim removed 5 bases at V and 3 bases at J, leaving 7 bases unmatched. Germline V gene data show CDR1 as SGHVS and CDR2 as FNYEAQ. The CDR3 runs to 16 residues. The DNA for the CDR3 is TGTGCCAGCAGCATCTCCGGGACAGGGGTCTACAATGAGCAGTTCTTC. This sequence encodes CASSISGTGVYNEQFF.

The chain couples TRBV24-1 to TRBJ2-1, with 8 bases identical to TRBD2. The CDR3 has 17 residues. V shed 8 bases, J shed 2 bases, and the junction held 13 bases outside the gene matches. CDR1 is KGHDR and CDR2 is SFDVKD in the germline V gene. The CDR3 DNA reads TGTGCCACCAATAGACGGGGGGGCGTTATGCCCTACAATGAGCAGTTCTTC. Its translation is CATNRRGGVMPYNEQFF.

The chain couples TRBV13 to TRBJ1-3, with D hard to call. Germline CDR1 reads PRHDT; CDR2 reads FYEKMQ (reference sequence). The V end lost 4 bases, the J end lost 2 bases, and 9 bases lay between the germline ends. The CDR3 sequence is 14 residues long. CDR3 sequence: CASSSGTTGNTIYF. CDR3 bases: TGTGCCAGCAGCTCCGGTACCACTGGAAACACCATATATTTT.